Each of the 5 T cell receptor beta chains below was sequenced from the same sample in a study of T-cell reconstitution after alpha-beta-depleted transplantation in children. The authors prepared the TCRbeta library with unique molecular identifiers. TCRdb independently ran MiXCR on the PCR reads; one entry per CDR3 protein. The data contain fewer than 700,000 distinct CDR3 sequences, about an eighth of them singletons. The sample consisted of PBMCs, mostly from graft donor cells, taken 360 days after TCRalphabeta/CD19-depleted stem cell transplant. These receptors originate from a male patient between 5 and 17 years old who had a stem cell transplant for acute myeloid leukemia, so the T cells may come from the graft donor.

This clonotype was found a few times. This rearrangement joins TRBV15 to TRBJ2-7; possibly TRBD2 for D (5 bases). Trimming stripped 0 bases from V and 4 bases from J, with 10 bases between. The CDR3 consists of 14 residues. Germline CDR1 LNHNV, CDR2 YYDKDF (reference sequence). CDR3 residues: CATSRDHGGYEQYF. In DNA, the CDR3 is TGTGCCACCAGCAGAGATCACGGAGGATACGAGCAGTACTTC.

This clonotype was counted at least ten times. The chain links TRBV15 to TRBJ2-3; 11 bases fit TRBD2. V lost 5 bases, J lost 1 base, and 17 bases stayed unmatched. Germline-derived CDR1 and CDR2 are LNHNV and YYDKDF (reference sequence). This CDR3 is built from 20 residues. The CDR3 DNA reads as TGTGCCACCAGCCAACCGGGACTAGCGGTGCTTAACGGGGGCACAGATACGCAGTATTTT. Its translation: CATSQPGLAVLNGGTDTQYF. Full variable domain (remainder filled in from reference TRBV15 and TRBJ2-3): DAMVIQNPRYQVTQFGKPVTLSCSQTLNHNVMYWYQQKSSQAPKLLFHYYDKDFNNEADTPDNFQSRRPNTSFCFLDIRSPGLGDTAMYLCATSQPGLAVLNGGTDTQYFGPGTRLTVL.

This clonotype was found many times. The chain employs TRBV5-1 and TRBJ2-7; maybe TRBD2 (5 bases). Germline CDR1 reads SGHRS; CDR2 reads YFSETQ. Trimming took 5 bases from V and 0 from J, leaving 9 bases between them. This CDR3 region has 13 residues. The CDR3 is CASSKRNSYEQYF. The CDR3 nucleotides are TGCGCCAGCAGTAAGCGGAACTCCTACGAGCAGTACTTC.

The V call is TRBV29-1, the J call TRBJ2-3; D unclear. Looked up from germline, CDR1 is SQVTM and CDR2 is ANQGSEA. The CDR3 spans 12 residues. V was shortened by 3 bases and J by 4 bases, with 8 bases between the two germline ends. The CDR3 nucleotides are TGCAGCGTTGATCCTTGGGCAGATACGCAGTATTTT. Its translation is CSVDPWADTQYF.

This clonotype came up many times. V gene TRBV29-1 combines with J gene TRBJ2-7; 9 positions agree with TRBD2. The CDR3 runs 16 residues. Germline V gives CDR1 SQVTM, CDR2 ANQGSEA. The V gene end was trimmed by 0 bases and the J gene end by 2 bases; junction bases not matched to a gene: 8. CDR3 sequence (DNA): TGCAGCGTTGAAGATCCGTCTAGCGGGAACCCCTACGAGCAGTACTTC. Its translation is CSVEDPSSGNPYEQYF.